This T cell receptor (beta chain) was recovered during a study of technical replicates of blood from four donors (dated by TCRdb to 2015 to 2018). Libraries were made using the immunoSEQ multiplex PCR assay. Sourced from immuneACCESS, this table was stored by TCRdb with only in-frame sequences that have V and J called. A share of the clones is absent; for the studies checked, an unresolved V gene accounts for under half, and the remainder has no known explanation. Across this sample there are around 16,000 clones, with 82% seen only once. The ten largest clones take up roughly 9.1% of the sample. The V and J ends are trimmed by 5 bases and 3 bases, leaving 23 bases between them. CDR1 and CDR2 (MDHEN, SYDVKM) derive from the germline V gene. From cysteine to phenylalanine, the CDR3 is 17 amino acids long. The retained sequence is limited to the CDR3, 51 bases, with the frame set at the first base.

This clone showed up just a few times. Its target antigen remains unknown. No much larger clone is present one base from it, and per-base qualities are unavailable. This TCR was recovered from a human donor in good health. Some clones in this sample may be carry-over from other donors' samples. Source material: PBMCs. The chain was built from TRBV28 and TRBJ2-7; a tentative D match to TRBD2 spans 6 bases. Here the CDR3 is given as CASSPMPVRGRRYEQYF. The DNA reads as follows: TGTGCCAGCAGTCCTATGCCGGTCCGAGGGAGGCGCTACGAGCAGTACTTC.